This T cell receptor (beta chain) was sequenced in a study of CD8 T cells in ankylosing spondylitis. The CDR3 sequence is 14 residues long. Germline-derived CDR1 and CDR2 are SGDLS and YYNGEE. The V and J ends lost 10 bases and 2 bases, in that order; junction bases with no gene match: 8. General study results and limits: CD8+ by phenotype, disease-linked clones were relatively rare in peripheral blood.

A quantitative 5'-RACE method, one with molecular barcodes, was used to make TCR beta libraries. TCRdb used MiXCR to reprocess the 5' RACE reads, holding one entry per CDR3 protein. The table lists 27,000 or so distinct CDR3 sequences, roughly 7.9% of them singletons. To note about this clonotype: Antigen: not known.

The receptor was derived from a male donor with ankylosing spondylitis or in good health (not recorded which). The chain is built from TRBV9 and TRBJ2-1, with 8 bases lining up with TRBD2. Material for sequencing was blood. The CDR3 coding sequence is TGTGCCTCCGGGGGCGGGGGGCCCTACAATGAGCAGTTCTTC. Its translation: CASGGGGPYNEQFF.